The present T cell receptor (beta chain) was sequenced within a study of blood T cell repertoires in COVID-19 (dated by TCRdb to the early 2020s). In terms of the full investigation: Samples from collaborators originated in the United States, Italy and Spain and spanned both the acute and convalescent phases of COVID-19. The sample metadata nearly always contained a de-identified subject ID, COVID-19 status, age in years and sex. The repertoires were made available in a free public database intended to serve as a resource for research on the immune response to SARS-CoV-2. Where HLA class I and class II types were available, the types were taken from metadata supplied by the sample provider, not from assay-based typing. The material from the prospective study consisted of cDNA or gDNA derived from T cells, B-cell-depleted T cells, or PBMCs. Deeply sampled blood TCRbeta repertoires from subjects exposed to, actively infected with, or recovered from COVID-19 were included in the dataset. The samples were drawn from the first 160 participants of the ongoing ImmuneRACE study and from over a thousand subjects provided by 6 global collaborators.

The immunoSEQ Assay, a bias-controlled multiplex PCR, was used to amplify TCRbeta CDR3 regions from genomic DNA. In the authors' own workflow: Within the assay, amplification of reference gene primers was used to estimate how many nucleated cells each sample contained. To quantify the absolute abundance of each unique TCRbeta CDR3 rearrangement, sequence reads were collapsed and filtered. For each sample, productive Simpson clonality was calculated by taking the square root of Simpson's diversity index across productive rearrangements. TCRdb took this table from immuneACCESS and kept in-frame rearrangements with V and J called. Such tables lack part of the clones; where checked against another copy, unresolved V genes explain under half of the gap, and the rest is unexplained. That table is the source of V, J and clone size, and D and trimming were worked out from the DNA. Within this sample are around 80,000 clones, with around 86% of them counted one time only. Of the sample, roughly 9% is held by the ten largest clones.

Concerning this clone itself: What antigen it recognizes has not been identified. It has no much larger one-base neighbor in the sample; base qualities were not kept.

Points the paper makes about the study in general: The quantity of clinical and demographic metadata differed by source and by participant and was supplied without curation.

Collaborating institutions collected whole blood in K2EDTA tubes following their own protocols. For TCRbeta analysis, collaborators shipped samples as frozen whole blood, isolated PBMCs, or DNA extracted from either of those sample types. The clonotype was recovered from a human donor in a cohort sampled during active COVID-19. Material: peripheral blood.

The bases read TGTGCCAGCAGCCCCCGGGACAGTAATCAGCCCCAGCATTTT. The translation is CASSPRDSNQPQHF. This sequence uses TRBV7-3 and TRBJ1-5; TRBD1 matches 7 bases in the middle. From its cysteine to its phenylalanine, the CDR3 spans 14 amino acids. CDR3 DNA only is kept here, 42 bases in frame from base 1. At the junction V is shortened by 5 bases and J by 4 bases; bases outside the gene matches: 5. CDR1 and CDR2 are drawn from the germline V gene: SGHTA, FQGTGA.